The present T cell receptor beta chain was sequenced within a study of a mutant IDH1 vaccine in newly diagnosed glioma. Repertoires were generated with immunoSEQ multiplex PCR, while TCRdb's copy carries only in-frame clones and drops some. The sample has 75,000 to 85,000 clones; roughly 90% are singletons. Worth noting for this clone: The antigen remains undetermined.

Trimming removed 6 bases at V and 0 bases at J, with 16 bases between. This CDR3 region has 16 residues. Germline V gene lookup returns CDR1 KGHSH and CDR2 LQKENI. Specified time point: week 5, during vaccination. Doses comprised 300 ug of mutant IDH1 20-mer peptide each, plus topical imiquimod. This chain links TRBV18 with TRBJ2-3; D is perhaps TRBD2 (5 bases). The sequence was obtained from a woman aged 50 to 60 with glioma. The source was PBMCs, collected from a glioma patient whose treatment included an IDH1 peptide vaccine. The CDR3 nucleotides are TGTGCCAGCTCCCCCCTCGGGGAGATAAGCACAGATACGCAGTATTTT. Its protein is CASSPLGEISTDTQYF.